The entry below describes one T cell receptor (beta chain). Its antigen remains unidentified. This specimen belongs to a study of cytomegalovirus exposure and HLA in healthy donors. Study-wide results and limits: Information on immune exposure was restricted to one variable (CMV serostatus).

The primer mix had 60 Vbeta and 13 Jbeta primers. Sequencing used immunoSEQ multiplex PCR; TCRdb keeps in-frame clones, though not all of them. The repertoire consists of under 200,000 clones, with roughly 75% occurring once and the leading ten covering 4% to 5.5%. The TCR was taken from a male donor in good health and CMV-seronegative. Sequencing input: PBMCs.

This CDR3 is CASSGPQGPTSSYGYTF. The CDR3 DNA reads TGTGCCAGCAGTGGTCCACAGGGGCCAACTTCATCCTATGGCTACACCTTC. The chain is built from TRBV6-1 and TRBJ1-2; 7 positions match TRBD1. The CDR3 is 17 amino acids. Germline CDR1 reads MNHNS; CDR2 reads SASEGT. J gave up 4 bases and V 4 bases, and 15 bases lay outside the gene matches.